This entry lists 20 T cell receptor beta chains sequenced from one sample in a study of blood T cells in healthy people across ages. A second about 6 to 12 cycle PCR used barcoded and J-beta primers. TCRdb itself ran the 5' RACE reads through MiXCR, one entry per CDR3 protein. There are roughly 900,000 distinct CDR3 sequences in the sample; 29% occur only once, and approximately 15% lies in the top ten. The material sequenced was blood. Every receptor here comes from a woman over 75 in good health.

This clonotype was picked up a small number of times. The DNA of the CDR3 is TGTGCCATCAGTGAGAAAGCGGGAGCTGGAGATACGCAGTATTTT. Amino acid sequence: CAISEKAGAGDTQYF. The chain combines TRBV10-3 with TRBJ2-3; 8 nucleotides align to TRBD2. This CDR3 region has 15 residues. The V gene end was trimmed by 2 bases and the J gene end by 5 bases; junction bases not matched to a gene: 6. Germline values: CDR1 ENHRY, CDR2 SYGVKD.

This clonotype has more than one count but fewer than ten. The CDR3 sequence: CASSVRGNGYEQYF. The CDR3 bases are TGCGCCAGCAGTGTTCGGGGTAACGGGTACGAGCAGTACTTC. The V call is TRBV10-2, the J call TRBJ2-7; weak D call: TRBD2 (5 bases). V lost 4 bases to trimming and J lost 4 bases, with 14 bases between them. In germline, CDR1 is WSHSY, CDR2 SAAADI. This CDR3 region has 14 residues.

This clonotype was observed many times. The rearrangement uses TRBV5-1 and TRBJ2-5, with D possibly matching TRBD1 (6 bases). The V gene's germline CDR1 is SGHRS and CDR2 YFSETQ. V lost 3 bases, J lost 2 bases, and 11 bases lay in between. The CDR3 is 14 amino acids. The CDR3 coding sequence is TGCGCCAGCAGCTATCGGACAGATCAAGAGACCCAGTACTTC. This sequence encodes CASSYRTDQETQYF.

This clonotype was detected a few times. The chain couples TRBV7-8 to TRBJ2-7; D may be TRBD2 (5 bases). The CDR3 is made up of 15 amino acids. Germline V gene sequence: CDR1 SGHVS, CDR2 FQNEAQ. V lost 5 bases to trimming and J lost 3 bases, with 17 bases between them. CDR3 residues: CASSQLGVADYEQYF. As DNA, the CDR3 is TGTGCCAGCAGCCAGTTGGGAGTAGCAGACTACGAGCAGTACTTC.

V is TRBV12-3 or TRBV12-4 and J is TRBJ2-3; 8 bases are shared with TRBD2. CDR3 length equals 17 residues. Germline trimming cut 3 bases from V and 11 bases from J; bases unmatched to any gene: 19. CDR3 in amino acids: CASSLRGTRGGTDVQYF. In DNA form, the CDR3 reads TGTGCCAGCAGTTTGAGGGGGACTAGAGGGGGAACAGATGTGCAGTATTTT.

This clonotype was counted between two and nine times. This chain uses TRBV9 with TRBJ2-2; tentatively, D is TRBD1 or TRBD2 (5 bases each). Germline CDR1 reads SGDLS; CDR2 reads YYNGEE. Trimming left V 7 bases short and J 8 bases short, with 21 bases between. The CDR3 has 15 amino acids. The CDR3: CASAGAPGVTGELFF. The CDR3 DNA sequence: TGTGCCAGCGCCGGGGCCCCCGGGGTTACAGGGGAGCTGTTTTTT.

The gene calls are TRBV20-1 and TRBJ1-1, with a tentative D call TRBD1 (5 bases). V was trimmed by 1 base and J by 4 bases, leaving 16 bases between them. Germline CDR1 reads DFQATT; CDR2 reads SNEGSKA (reference sequence). The length of the CDR3 is 15 residues. In DNA form, the CDR3 reads TGCAGTGCTAGAGGGACCGCAGGGTCTACCACTGAAGCTTTCTTT. It translates to CSARGTAGSTTEAFF.

This clonotype was seen ten or more times. The chain joins TRBV7-2 to TRBJ1-6, with D hard to call. The CDR3 is 12 amino acids. CDR1 SGHTA and CDR2 FQGNSA come from the germline V gene. With 5 bases removed from V and 2 bases from J, the gap between germline ends came to 1 base. The CDR3 coding sequence is TGTGCCAGCAGCCCCTATAATTCACCCCTCCACTTT. The encoded protein is CASSPYNSPLHF.

This clonotype was detected many times. The genes are TRBV7-2 and TRBJ1-6; D is undetermined. This CDR3 region has 18 residues. Germline CDR1 reads SGHTA; CDR2 reads FQGNSA. The ends were cut back, 5 bases at V and 7 bases at J, with 24 bases in the middle. CDR3 sequence (DNA): TGTGCCAGCAGCCGACCCGCTTACTCAGGTTCCAACAATTCACCCCTCCACTTT. It yields the protein CASSRPAYSGSNNSPLHF. The variable domain in full, completed from reference TRBV7-2 and TRBJ1-6, reads GAGVSQSPSNKVTEKGKDVELRCDPISGHTALYWYRQSLGQGLEFLIYFQGNSAPDKSGLPSDRFSAERTGGSVSTLTIQRTQQEDSAVYLCASSRPAYSGSNNSPLHFGNGTRLTVT.

This clonotype was recorded many times. J is TRBJ2-4 and V is TRBV11-2; D is unclear. The CDR3 length is 14 residues. Deletions cut 5 bases from V and 7 bases from J, with 15 bases between. Germline V lookup: CDR1 SGHAT, CDR2 FQNNGV. CDR3: CASSPVERFNIQYF. The CDR3 bases are TGTGCCAGCAGCCCGGTAGAAAGATTTAACATTCAGTACTTC.

This chain joins TRBV28 and TRBJ1-2, with no clear D. Trimming shortened V by 3 bases and J by 7 bases, and 18 bases separated the two germline ends. The germline CDR1 and CDR2 sequences are MDHEN and SYDVKM. CDR3 length: 15 residues. For the CDR3, the DNA is TGTGCCAGCAGTTTTAGGCCCGGGTCATATCTTGGCTACACCTTC. It translates to CASSFRPGSYLGYTF.

The table lists this clonotype with many counts. The chain links TRBV4-1 to TRBJ2-1; D might be TRBD1 (5 bases). Germline CDR1 is MGHRA and CDR2 is YSYEKL. CDR3 length: 15 residues. The ends were cut back, 1 base at V and 7 bases at J, with 14 bases in the middle. CDR3 protein: CASSQGQGGWNEQFF. The CDR3 coding sequence is TGCGCCAGCAGCCAAGGGCAGGGTGGGTGGAATGAGCAGTTCTTC.

There are many counts of this clonotype. The V call is TRBV15, the J call TRBJ2-3; D might be TRBD1 (5 bases). Looked up from germline, CDR1 is LNHNV and CDR2 is YYDKDF (reference sequence). The CDR3 is 17 residues long. Trimming removed 0 bases from V and 4 bases from J, with 17 bases in between. The CDR3 DNA follows: TGTGCCACCAGCAGAGAGGGTTCAGGGTTGTTTCCAGATACGCAGTATTTT. Protein product: CATSREGSGLFPDTQYF.

This clonotype was seen a few times. The chain links TRBV4-2 to TRBJ1-1; 9 positions match TRBD1. CDR3 size: 17 residues. V shed 6 bases and J 3 bases; nucleotides not matched to a gene: 14. CDR1 and CDR2 from the germline V gene are LGHNA and YNFKEQ. CDR3 amino acids: CASSLSAGTGTYTEAFF. The CDR3 region has the DNA TGTGCCAGCAGTCTAAGCGCCGGGACAGGGACCTACACTGAAGCTTTCTTT.

This chain links TRBV11-2 with TRBJ1-1; D gene ambiguous. V gave up 5 bases and J gave up 1 base, with 14 bases separating them. CDR3 length equals 15 residues. The germline CDR1 and CDR2 sequences are SGHAT and FQNNGV. The CDR3 sequence: CASSPRSRSNTEAFF. The CDR3 DNA is TGTGCCAGCAGCCCCCGGAGCCGCTCGAACACTGAAGCTTTCTTT. The whole variable domain, filled in from reference TRBV11-2 and TRBJ1-1, reads EAGVAQSPRYKIIEKRQSVAFWCNPISGHATLYWYQQILGQGPKLLIQFQNNGVVDDSQLPKDRFSAERLKGVDSTLKIQPAKLEDSAVYLCASSPRSRSNTEAFFGQGTRLTVV.

This clonotype has at least ten counts. The chain combines TRBV6-2 or TRBV6-3 with TRBJ1-2, with unresolved D. The CDR3 loop spans 14 amino acids. Trimming left V 6 bases short and J 0 bases short, with 11 bases between. CDR1 is MNHEY, CDR2 SVGEGT, per germline. In DNA form, the CDR3 reads TGTGCCAGCAGGGAGGATACTACTAACTATGGCTACACCTTC. Protein sequence: CASREDTTNYGYTF.

This clonotype was seen more than once but under ten times. V gene TRBV5-1 combines with J gene TRBJ1-2; 10 nucleotides match TRBD1. Trimming took 4 bases from V and 0 from J; bases not matched to a gene: 9. Germline V gene lookup returns CDR1 SGHRS and CDR2 YFSETQ. This CDR3 has 17 residues. As DNA, the CDR3 is TGCGCCAGCAGCCCCGAAGGGACAGGGGATCCTAACTATGGCTACACCTTC. Translation gives CASSPEGTGDPNYGYTF.

The V and J genes are TRBV5-1 and TRBJ2-5; D may match TRBD1 or TRBD2 (6 bases each). The CDR3 consists of 15 residues. Per germline, CDR1 SGHRS and CDR2 YFSETQ. Trimming cost V 0 bases and J 5 bases, with 14 bases left between them. Here the CDR3 reads CASSLEGGLSETQYF. Here the CDR3 DNA reads TGCGCCAGCAGCTTGGAAGGGGGGCTATCCGAGACCCAGTACTTC.

This clonotype was recorded many times. The V and J genes are TRBV20-1 and TRBJ2-3; TRBD1 matches 10 bases. After removal of 6 bases from V and 0 bases from J, the junction contained 3 bases not matched to a gene. CDR1 and CDR2 (germline): DFQATT, SNEGSKA (reference sequence). The CDR3 has 14 amino acids. This CDR3 is CSAQDRGSTDTQYF. CDR3 in DNA: TGCAGTGCACAGGACAGGGGGAGCACAGATACGCAGTATTTT.

There are a few counts of this clonotype. This chain connects TRBV7-9 to TRBJ2-2; D possibly matches TRBD1 or TRBD2 (5 bases each). Per the germline V gene, CDR1 is SEHNR and CDR2 is FQNEAQ (reference sequence). Trimming took 1 base from V and 9 from J, leaving 15 bases between them. The CDR3 contains 15 residues. The CDR3 protein is CASSLVGTSRRELFF. The CDR3 bases are TGTGCCAGCAGCTTAGTTGGGACCTCCCGCCGGGAGCTGTTTTTT.